This passage covers 10 T cell receptor beta chains from one sample sequenced in a study of T cells in Graves' hyperthyroidism and ophthalmopathy (dated by TCRdb to between 2019 and 2020). The library was obtained by multiplex PCR. Sequenced using an Illumina HiSeq 2000. The TCR beta CDR3 regions were amplified from RNA transcripts. A first-round RT-PCR of the TCR CDR3 used the HTBI primer set with the Qiagen OneStep RT-PCR kit. TCRdb reran the public reads through fastp at Q25 and MiXCR, keeping productive beta chains. For every CDR3 protein sequence, its rows merge into one entry that carries the most common genes and DNA. The sample data list roughly 800,000 distinct CDR3 sequences, and roughly 37% of these were observed just once. In total, the top ten clones hold 7% to 10% of the sample. The source material was blood. Receptors were obtained from a man between 18 and 29 years old with Graves' hyperthyroidism.

On this clonotype itself: Mismatch with germline at one junction end may stem from a read error. The chain is built from TRBV7-9 and TRBJ1-2, with D perhaps matching TRBD1 (6 bases). There are 14 residues in the CDR3. Germline V gives CDR1 SEHNR, CDR2 FQNEAQ (reference sequence). For the CDR3, the DNA is TGCGCCAGCACCATCCCGGGGGGGGCCTATGGCTACACCTTC. Its protein is CASTIPGGAYGYTF. The full variable domain, rest sourced from reference TRBV7-9 and TRBJ1-2, is DTGVSQNPRHKITKRGQNVTFRCDPISEHNRLYWYRQTLGQGPEFLTYFQNEAQLEKSRLLSDRFSAERPKGSFSTLEIQRTEQGDSAMYLCASTIPGGAYGYTFGSGTRLTVV.

This clonotype was detected a few times. J is TRBJ1-5 and V is TRBV5-1; unclear D gene. The CDR3 runs to 14 residues. Germline V gives CDR1 SGHRS, CDR2 YFSETQ. V lost 0 bases and J 5 bases, leaving 9 bases between the germline ends. In DNA, the CDR3 is TGCGCCAGCAGCTTGGGAGGGAAGGATCAGCCCCAGCATTTT. Translated: CASSLGGKDQPQHF.

This chain joins TRBV15 and TRBJ1-4; D uncertain. The length of the CDR3 is 13 residues. Trimming stripped 0 bases from V and 10 bases from J, with 9 bases between. CDR1 and CDR2 (germline): LNHNV, YYDKDF (reference sequence). CDR3 protein: CATSRDGPGKLFF. The DNA for the CDR3 is TGTGCCACCAGCAGAGACGGACCTGGAAAACTGTTTTTT. The entire variable domain, with the rest obtained from reference TRBV15 and TRBJ1-4, is as follows: DAMVIQNPRYQVTQFGKPVTLSCSQTLNHNVMYWYQQKSSQAPKLLFHYYDKDFNNEADTPDNFQSRRPNTSFCFLDIRSPGLGDTAMYLCATSRDGPGKLFFGSGTQLSVL.

This chain connects TRBV12-3 or TRBV12-4 to TRBJ1-3; D is possibly TRBD1 (5 bases). This CDR3 is 17 amino acids long. The V end lost 5 bases, the J end lost 0 bases, and 17 bases lay between the germline ends. The CDR3 reads CASSPWTRTLSGNTIYF. In nucleotides, the CDR3 is TGTGCCAGCAGTCCTTGGACAAGAACTCTCTCTGGAAACACCATATATTTT.

This chain links TRBV9 with TRBJ1-1; D is possibly TRBD1 (5 bases). Germline values: CDR1 SGDLS, CDR2 YYNGEE. The germline V and J ends were trimmed by 4 bases and 2 bases, with 18 bases remaining between them. This CDR3 has 16 residues. The DNA for the CDR3 is TGTGCCAGCAGCCTGGGGGACGAGGGGAGCAACACTGAAGCTTTCTTT. This translates into CASSLGDEGSNTEAFF.

In DNA form, the CDR3 reads TGTGCCAGTAGTATCGGGGGAGCAACGGGGGCCAACGTCCTGACTTTC. Its protein is CASSIGGATGANVLTF. The rearrangement uses TRBV19 and TRBJ2-6, with a weak D call TRBD2 (6 bases). Germline assignment: CDR1 LNHDA and CDR2 SQIVND (reference sequence). V was clipped by 3 bases and J by 4 bases, with 13 bases between them. The CDR3 spans 16 residues.

About this clonotype: An end of the junction differs from the germline gene, which may be a read error. The chain uses TRBV12-3 or TRBV12-4 and TRBJ2-7; D is ambiguous. The CDR3 consists of 11 residues. CDR3 amino acids: CSSSKGYEQYF. CDR3 in DNA: TGTTCCAGTAGTAAGGGCTACGAGCAGTACTTC.

To note about this clonotype: A read error may account for a junction end that differs from germline. The rearrangement uses TRBV15 and TRBJ2-2; 12 nucleotides align to TRBD2. The CDR3 loop spans 15 amino acids. CDR1 and CDR2 from the germline V gene are LNHNV and YYDKDF (reference sequence). The CDR3, as DNA: TGTGCCTCCAGGACTAGCGGGGCGACTGTCGGGGAGCTGTTTTTT. Its protein is CASRTSGATVGELFF.

The chain carries TRBV7-2 and TRBJ2-5, with a weak D call TRBD1 (5 bases). Trimming removed 1 base at V and 4 bases at J, with 10 bases between. CDR3 length equals 14 residues. Germline lookup yields CDR1 SGHTA and CDR2 FQGNSA. The CDR3 reads CASSLVYRSETQYF. The CDR3 DNA is TGTGCCAGCAGCTTAGTGTACAGGTCAGAGACCCAGTACTTC.

The chain uses TRBV27 and TRBJ1-6; no firm D call. Trimming cost V 0 bases and J 8 bases, with 5 bases left between them. This CDR3 has 13 amino acids. Germline values: CDR1 MNHEY, CDR2 SMNVEV (reference sequence). The CDR3 spells CASSLSAYSPLHF. Here the CDR3 DNA reads TGTGCCAGCAGTTTATCAGCGTATTCACCCCTCCACTTT.